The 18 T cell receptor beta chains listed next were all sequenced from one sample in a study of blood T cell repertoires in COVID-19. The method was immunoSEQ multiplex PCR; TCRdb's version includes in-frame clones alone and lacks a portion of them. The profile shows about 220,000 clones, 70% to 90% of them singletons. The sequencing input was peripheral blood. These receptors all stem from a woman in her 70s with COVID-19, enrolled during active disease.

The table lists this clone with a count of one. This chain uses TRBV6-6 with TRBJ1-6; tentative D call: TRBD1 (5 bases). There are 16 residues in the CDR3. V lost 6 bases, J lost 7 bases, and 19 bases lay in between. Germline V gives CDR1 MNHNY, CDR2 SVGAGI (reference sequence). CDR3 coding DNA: TGTGCCAGCAGCCGAACCTCTACAGGAAAAAATTCACCCCTCCACTTT. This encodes CASSRTSTGKNSPLHF.

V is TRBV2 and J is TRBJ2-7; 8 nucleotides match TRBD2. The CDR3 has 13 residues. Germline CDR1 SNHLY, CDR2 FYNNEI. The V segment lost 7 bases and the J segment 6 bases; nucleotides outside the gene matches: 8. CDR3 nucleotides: TGTGCCAGCACCCCGACTAGCGACCGCGAGCAGTACTTC. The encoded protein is CASTPTSDREQYF.

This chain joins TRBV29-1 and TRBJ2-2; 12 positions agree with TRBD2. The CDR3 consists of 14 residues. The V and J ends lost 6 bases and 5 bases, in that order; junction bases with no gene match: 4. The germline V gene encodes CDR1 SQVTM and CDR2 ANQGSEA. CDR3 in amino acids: CSVRTSGITGELFF. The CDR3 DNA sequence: TGCAGCGTCCGGACTAGCGGGATTACCGGGGAGCTGTTTTTT.

CDR3 DNA: TGTGCCAGTAGTATGGGGGGACCCTATGGCTACACCTTC. Translating it yields CASSMGGPYGYTF. The J gene is TRBJ1-2, the V gene TRBV19, with D maybe TRBD1 (5 bases). The germline V gene encodes CDR1 LNHDA and CDR2 SQIVND (reference sequence). Trimming left V 3 bases short and J 4 bases short, with 9 bases between. CDR3 length: 13 amino acids.

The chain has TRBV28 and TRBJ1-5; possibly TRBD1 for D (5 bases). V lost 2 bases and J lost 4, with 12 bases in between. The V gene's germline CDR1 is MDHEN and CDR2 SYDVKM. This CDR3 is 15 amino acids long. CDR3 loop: CASSLGHGPNQPQHF. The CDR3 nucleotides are TGTGCCAGCAGTTTAGGACACGGACCGAATCAGCCCCAGCATTTT.

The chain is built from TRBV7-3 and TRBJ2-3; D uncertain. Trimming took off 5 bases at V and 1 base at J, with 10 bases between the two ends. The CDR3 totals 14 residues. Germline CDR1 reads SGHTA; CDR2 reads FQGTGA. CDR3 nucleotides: TGTGCCAGCAGCAAAAACTCGGGCACAGATACGCAGTATTTT. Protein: CASSKNSGTDTQYF.

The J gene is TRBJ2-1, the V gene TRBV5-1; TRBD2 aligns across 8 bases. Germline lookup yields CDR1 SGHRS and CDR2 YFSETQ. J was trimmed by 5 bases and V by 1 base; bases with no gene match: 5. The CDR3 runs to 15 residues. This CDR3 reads CASSLLAGTHNEQFF. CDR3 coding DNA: TGCGCCAGCAGCTTGCTAGCGGGCACCCACAATGAGCAGTTCTTC.

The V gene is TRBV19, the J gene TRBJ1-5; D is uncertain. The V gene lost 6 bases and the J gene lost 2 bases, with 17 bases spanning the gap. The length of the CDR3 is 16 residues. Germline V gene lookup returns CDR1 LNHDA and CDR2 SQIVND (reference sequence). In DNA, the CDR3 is TGTGCCAGTAGGGGCACGGGGTACATTGGCAATCAGCCCCAGCATTTT. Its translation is CASRGTGYIGNQPQHF.

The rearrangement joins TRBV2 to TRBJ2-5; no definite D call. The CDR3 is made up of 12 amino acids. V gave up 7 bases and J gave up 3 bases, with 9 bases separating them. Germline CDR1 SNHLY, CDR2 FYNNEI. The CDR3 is CASTVSEETQYF. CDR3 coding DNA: TGTGCCAGCACCGTTTCCGAAGAGACCCAGTACTTC. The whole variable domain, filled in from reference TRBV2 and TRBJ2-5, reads EPEVTQTPSHQVTQMGQEVILRCVPISNHLYFYWYRQILGQKVEFLVSFYNNEISEKSEIFDDQFSVERPDGSNFTLKIRSTKLEDSAMYFCASTVSEETQYFGPGTRLLVL.

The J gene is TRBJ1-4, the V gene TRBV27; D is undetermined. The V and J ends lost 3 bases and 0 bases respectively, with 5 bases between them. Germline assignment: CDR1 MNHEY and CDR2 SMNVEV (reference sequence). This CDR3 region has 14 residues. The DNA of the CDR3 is TGTGCCAGCAGTTTGCGAGCAACTAATGAAAAACTGTTTTTT. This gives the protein CASSLRATNEKLFF. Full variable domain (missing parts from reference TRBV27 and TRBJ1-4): EAQVTQNPRYLITVTGKKLTVTCSQNMNHEYMSWYRQDPGLGLRQIYYSMNVEVTDKGDVPEGYKVSRKEKRNFPLILESPSPNQTSLYFCASSLRATNEKLFFGSGTQLSVL.

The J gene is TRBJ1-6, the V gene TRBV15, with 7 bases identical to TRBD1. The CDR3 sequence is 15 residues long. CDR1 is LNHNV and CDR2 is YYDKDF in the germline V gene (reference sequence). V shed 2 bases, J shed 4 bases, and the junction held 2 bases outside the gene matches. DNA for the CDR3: TGTGCCACCAGCAGACTGGGACAGTATAATTCACCCCTCCACTTT. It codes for CATSRLGQYNSPLHF.

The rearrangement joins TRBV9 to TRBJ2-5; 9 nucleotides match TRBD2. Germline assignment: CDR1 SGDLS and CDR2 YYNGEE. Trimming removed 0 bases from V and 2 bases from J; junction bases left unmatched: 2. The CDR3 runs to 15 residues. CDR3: CASSVGLAEQETQYF. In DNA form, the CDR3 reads TGTGCCAGCAGCGTAGGACTAGCGGAGCAAGAGACCCAGTACTTC.

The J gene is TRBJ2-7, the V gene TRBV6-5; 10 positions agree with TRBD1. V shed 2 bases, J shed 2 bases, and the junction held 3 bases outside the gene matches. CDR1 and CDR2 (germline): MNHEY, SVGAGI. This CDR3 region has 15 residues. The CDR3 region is CASSYPGQGTYEQYF. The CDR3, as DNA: TGTGCCAGCAGTTACCCGGGACAGGGGACCTACGAGCAGTACTTC.

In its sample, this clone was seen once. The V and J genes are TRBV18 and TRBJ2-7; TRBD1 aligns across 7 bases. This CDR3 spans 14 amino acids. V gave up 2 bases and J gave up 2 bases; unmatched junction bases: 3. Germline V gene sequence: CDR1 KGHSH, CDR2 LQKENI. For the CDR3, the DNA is TGTGCCAGCTCACCATCCGGGACAGCCTACGAGCAGTACTTC. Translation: CASSPSGTAYEQYF.

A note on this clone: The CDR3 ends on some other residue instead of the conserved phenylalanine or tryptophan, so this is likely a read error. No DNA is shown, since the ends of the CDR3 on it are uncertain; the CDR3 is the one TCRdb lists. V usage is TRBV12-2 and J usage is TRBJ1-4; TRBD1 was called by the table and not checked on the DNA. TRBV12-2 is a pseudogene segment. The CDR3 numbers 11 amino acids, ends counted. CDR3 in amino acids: CASRLRTGCKV.

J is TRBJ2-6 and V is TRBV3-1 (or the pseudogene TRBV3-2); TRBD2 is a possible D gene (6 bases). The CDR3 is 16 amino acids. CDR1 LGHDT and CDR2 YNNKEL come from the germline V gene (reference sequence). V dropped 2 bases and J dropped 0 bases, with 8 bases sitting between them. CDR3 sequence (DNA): TGTGCCAGCAGCCAAAGGGGAGGCTCTGGGGCCAACGTCCTGACTTTC. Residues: CASSQRGGSGANVLTF.

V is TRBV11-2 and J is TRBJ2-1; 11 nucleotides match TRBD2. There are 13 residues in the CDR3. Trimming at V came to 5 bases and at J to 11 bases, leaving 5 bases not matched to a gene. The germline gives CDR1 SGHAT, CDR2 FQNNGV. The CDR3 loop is CASSQSSGGQQFF. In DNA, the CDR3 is TGTGCCAGCAGCCAATCTAGCGGGGGGCAGCAGTTCTTC. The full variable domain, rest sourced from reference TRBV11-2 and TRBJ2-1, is EAGVAQSPRYKIIEKRQSVAFWCNPISGHATLYWYQQILGQGPKLLIQFQNNGVVDDSQLPKDRFSAERLKGVDSTLKIQPAKLEDSAVYLCASSQSSGGQQFFGPGTRLTVL.

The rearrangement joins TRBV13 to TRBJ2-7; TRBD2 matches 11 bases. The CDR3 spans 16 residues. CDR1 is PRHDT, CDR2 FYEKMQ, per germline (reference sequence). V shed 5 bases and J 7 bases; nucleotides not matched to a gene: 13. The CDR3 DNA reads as TGTGCCAGCAGCCAGCGGCCGGGACTAGCGGCGGGTGAGCAGTACTTC. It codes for CASSQRPGLAAGEQYF.